This T cell receptor (beta chain) was profiled in a study of blood T cell repertoires in COVID-19. The J segment lost 4 bases and the V segment lost 4 bases, leaving 15 bases of the junction unmatched. The germline gives CDR1 LGHNA, CDR2 YNFKEQ. This CDR3 region has 20 residues. Enrollment of patients from Seattle took place during active infection, with longitudinal follow-up. The data were produced by immunoSEQ multiplex PCR, yet TCRdb's version contains in-frame clones alone and is incomplete. The sample holds around 270,000 clones, around nine tenths seen once. The V call is TRBV4-2, the J call TRBJ2-2; TRBD2 matches at 13 bases. The source of this sequence is a woman aged 55-70 years with COVID-19, enrolled during active disease. Source material: peripheral blood. The CDR3 DNA follows: TGTGCCAGCAGCCCCGGTCCGGGACTAGCGGGACTAACTGGCACCGGGGAGCTGTTTTTT. The encoded protein is CASSPGPGLAGLTGTGELFF.